This entry lists 24 T cell receptor beta chains sequenced from one sample in a study of cytomegalovirus exposure and HLA in healthy donors. Primers included in the PCR were 60 Vbeta and 13 Jbeta primers. Clones were sequenced by immunoSEQ multiplex PCR, and TCRdb holds only the in-frame ones, with some missing. The profile shows more than 95,000 clones, 60% to 85% of them singletons. The sample was PBMCs. The receptors come from a woman aged 35 to 49 in good health and CMV-seronegative.

V usage is TRBV2 and J usage is TRBJ1-2; D might be TRBD1 (6 bases). CDR3 length equals 14 residues. V was trimmed by 6 bases and J by 5 bases, leaving 16 bases between them. Per germline, CDR1 SNHLY and CDR2 FYNNEI. The CDR3 nucleotides are TGTGCCAGCAGCCGAGCGAACAGGGATTATGGCTACACCTTC. This gives the protein CASSRANRDYGYTF.

This clone appeared once. The genes are TRBV4-2 and TRBJ1-5; tentatively, D is TRBD1 (6 bases). V dropped 0 bases and J dropped 9 bases, with 12 bases sitting between them. Germline lookup yields CDR1 LGHNA and CDR2 YNFKEQ. CDR3 size: 14 residues. CDR3 sequence reads: CASSQEQGTRPQHF. CDR3 bases: TGTGCCAGCAGCCAAGAACAGGGAACCAGGCCCCAGCATTTT.

This clone has just one count. This chain connects TRBV11-2 to TRBJ2-3; possibly TRBD2 for D (7 bases). The CDR3 totals 17 residues. V was cut by 3 bases and J by 3 bases, with 19 bases left in between. Germline CDR1 reads SGHAT; CDR2 reads FQNNGV. Here the CDR3 reads CASSFSGSKRGTDTQYF. For the CDR3, the DNA is TGTGCCAGCAGCTTTAGCGGGTCAAAGAGGGGGACAGATACGCAGTATTTT.

With respect to this clone: The junction does not match germline at one end; this may be a read error. The chain carries TRBV7-9 and TRBJ2-6; 8 bases map to TRBD2. The length of the CDR3 is 17 residues. CDR1 and CDR2 (germline): SEHNR, FQNEAQ (reference sequence). The CDR3 bases are TGTGCCAGCAGGGGGAGCGGGAGAAACTCTGGGGCCAACGGCCTGACTTTC. Translating it yields CASRGSGRNSGANGLTF.

J is TRBJ1-1 and V is TRBV19; tentatively, D is TRBD1 (5 bases). The germline V and J ends were trimmed by 3 bases and 4 bases, with 9 bases remaining between them. Germline V lookup: CDR1 LNHDA, CDR2 SQIVND (reference sequence). CDR3 length equals 13 residues. The CDR3 DNA reads as TGTGCCAGTAGTATTGTGCAGGGCACTGAAGCTTTCTTT. Protein: CASSIVQGTEAFF.

This clone was detected only once. The chain has TRBV18 and TRBJ2-6; TRBD1 might be the D (6 bases). The CDR3 is 17 residues long. Germline V gives CDR1 KGHSH, CDR2 LQKENI. Trimming cost V 2 bases and J 0 bases, with 11 bases left between them. CDR3 nucleotide sequence: TGTGCCAGCTCACCAGGGGACATAAGCTCTGGGGCCAACGTCCTGACTTTC. Encoded protein: CASSPGDISSGANVLTF.

This chain joins TRBV19 and TRBJ2-7; 7 positions agree with TRBD1. CDR3 size: 15 residues. The germline gives CDR1 LNHDA, CDR2 SQIVND (reference sequence). V lost 5 bases and J lost 3; bases outside the gene matches: 10. CDR3 residues: CASSFRDSHIYEQYF. The CDR3 DNA follows: TGTGCCAGTAGTTTCCGGGACAGCCACATCTACGAGCAGTACTTC.

The chain joins TRBV15 to TRBJ1-1; D might be TRBD1 (5 bases). The germline V and J ends were trimmed by 1 base and 5 bases, with 14 bases remaining between them. Germline CDR1 LNHNV, CDR2 YYDKDF (reference sequence). CDR3 length equals 15 residues. The CDR3 coding sequence is TGTGCCACCAGCAGAGTGGGAACAGGTAGGACTGAAGCTTTCTTT. Protein: CATSRVGTGRTEAFF.

This rearrangement joins TRBV6-1 to TRBJ1-2; D is possibly TRBD1 (5 bases). Trimming shortened V by 6 bases and J by 2 bases, and 10 bases separated the two germline ends. This CDR3 has 13 residues. Germline V gene data show CDR1 as MNHNS and CDR2 as SASEGT. In nucleotides, the CDR3 is TGTGCCAGCAGCCAGGGCGCCAACTATGGCTACACCTTC. Its translation is CASSQGANYGYTF.

The J gene is TRBJ2-7, the V gene TRBV6-4; possibly TRBD2 for D (5 bases). V lost 4 bases and J lost 10, with 20 bases in between. Germline V gives CDR1 MRHNA, CDR2 SNTAGT. The CDR3 is made up of 14 amino acids. CDR3 sequence reads: CASSADAMGEGQYF. The CDR3, as DNA: TGTGCCAGCAGTGCCGACGCAATGGGAGAGGGCCAGTACTTC.

The J gene is TRBJ2-7, the V gene TRBV27; TRBD2 matches at 9 bases. The germline V gene encodes CDR1 MNHEY and CDR2 SMNVEV (reference sequence). The CDR3 runs 16 residues. V lost 5 bases and J lost 4; bases outside the gene matches: 12. CDR3 residues: CASSPIAGEIWYEQYF. The CDR3 DNA reads TGTGCCAGCAGTCCGATAGCGGGGGAGATCTGGTACGAGCAGTACTTC.

The chain couples TRBV2 to TRBJ2-5, with D possibly matching TRBD2 (6 bases). CDR3 length: 12 residues. Trimming stripped 8 bases from V and 2 bases from J, with 9 bases between. Germline lookup yields CDR1 SNHLY and CDR2 FYNNEI. CDR3 sequence: CASGGTQETQYF. In nucleotides, the CDR3 is TGTGCCAGCGGCGGGACTCAAGAGACCCAGTACTTC.

The chain carries TRBV28 and TRBJ1-1; 8 bases agree with TRBD1. The CDR3 is 15 amino acids. The V and J ends lost 6 bases and 10 bases, in that order; junction bases with no gene match: 16. The germline V gene has CDR1 MDHEN and CDR2 SYDVKM. This chain's CDR3 is CASSRRDRRLKGAFF. DNA for the CDR3: TGTGCCAGCAGCCGACGGGACAGGAGGCTGAAGGGAGCTTTCTTT.

This chain connects TRBV2 to TRBJ1-1; D gene ambiguous. The germline gives CDR1 SNHLY, CDR2 FYNNEI. V dropped 5 bases and J dropped 7 bases, with 8 bases sitting between them. The CDR3 length is 11 residues. The CDR3 protein is CASSTRGEAFF. In DNA form, the CDR3 reads TGTGCCAGCAGTACACGGGGTGAAGCTTTCTTT. Variable domain in full (rest from reference TRBV2 and TRBJ1-1): EPEVTQTPSHQVTQMGQEVILRCVPISNHLYFYWYRQILGQKVEFLVSFYNNEISEKSEIFDDQFSVERPDGSNFTLKIRSTKLEDSAMYFCASSTRGEAFFGQGTRLTVV.

The CDR3 nucleotides read TGTGCCAGCAGTTCTGCCAGGGGGTTGGGGGGAGGCTACACCTTC. Translated, it gives CASSSARGLGGGYTF. The rearrangement uses TRBV27 and TRBJ1-2, with 7 bases that match TRBD1. Germline V gene lookup returns CDR1 MNHEY and CDR2 SMNVEV (reference sequence). V trimming: 4 bases; J trimming: 8 bases; junction bases outside the gene matches: 13. The length of the CDR3 is 15 residues.

This chain connects TRBV19 to TRBJ1-1; 9 positions match TRBD1. Trimming removed 6 bases from V and 5 bases from J; junction bases left unmatched: 7. The CDR3 covers 14 residues. The V gene's germline CDR1 is LNHDA and CDR2 SQIVND (reference sequence). CDR3 protein: CASSWGTGKTEAFF. CDR3 sequence (DNA): TGTGCCAGTAGCTGGGGGACAGGGAAGACTGAAGCTTTCTTT.

This clone turned up a few times. The V call is TRBV4-3, the J call TRBJ2-3, with D hard to call. The length of the CDR3 is 15 residues. Deletions cut 6 bases from V and 1 base from J, with 14 bases between. Per germline, CDR1 LGHNA and CDR2 YSLEER. As DNA, the CDR3 is TGCGCCAGCAGACTCTCCCCAGAGGGCACAGATACGCAGTATTTT. It encodes CASRLSPEGTDTQYF.

The V and J genes are TRBV5-6 and TRBJ2-7; 12 nucleotides align to TRBD2. Germline V gives CDR1 SGHDT, CDR2 YYEEEE. V lost 4 bases, J lost 3 bases, and 5 bases stayed unmatched. The CDR3 contains 15 residues. CDR3 loop: CASSEGLAGIYEQYF. In DNA form, the CDR3 reads TGTGCCAGCAGCGAGGGACTAGCGGGTATCTACGAGCAGTACTTC.

The V call is TRBV4-1, the J call TRBJ2-7, with TRBD2 matching over 9 bases. The CDR3 totals 22 residues. J gave up 3 bases and V 1 base, and 25 bases lay outside the gene matches. In germline, CDR1 is MGHRA, CDR2 YSYEKL. CDR3 sequence (DNA): TGCGCCAGCAGCCAAGTTGGGGAGGGGGGTCCTTCTGGGCTAGCGGGAATCTACGAGCAGTACTTC. Its translation: CASSQVGEGGPSGLAGIYEQYF.

The gene calls are TRBV14 and TRBJ1-1; 9 nucleotides agree with TRBD1. With 1 base clipped from V and 7 bases from J, the junction kept 13 bases outside the gene matches. In germline, CDR1 is SGHDN, CDR2 FVKESK. The CDR3 loop spans 17 amino acids. CDR3 in amino acids: CASSQGFLRTGADEAFF. The CDR3 region has the DNA TGTGCCAGCAGCCAAGGGTTTCTAAGGACAGGGGCGGATGAAGCTTTCTTT.

V gene TRBV18 combines with J gene TRBJ1-3, with 8 bases fitting TRBD1. J gave up 0 bases and V 1 base, and 5 bases lay outside the gene matches. Germline values: CDR1 KGHSH, CDR2 LQKENI. CDR3 length: 17 amino acids. DNA of the CDR3: TGTGCCAGCTCACCACAGACAGGGGATTTCTCTGGAAACACCATATATTTT. It translates to CASSPQTGDFSGNTIYF.

The chain links TRBV28 to TRBJ1-5; D is ambiguous. The CDR3 length is 15 residues. With 5 bases removed from V and 0 bases from J, the gap between germline ends came to 11 bases. Germline V gene sequence: CDR1 MDHEN, CDR2 SYDVKM. CDR3: CASSPTGYSNQPQHF. In nucleotides, the CDR3 is TGTGCCAGCAGTCCCACGGGTTATAGCAATCAGCCCCAGCATTTT.

The rearrangement links TRBV7-9 to TRBJ2-1, with 7 nucleotides matching TRBD2. Trimming removed 1 base from V and 6 bases from J; junction bases left unmatched: 9. Germline V CDR1 and CDR2: SEHNR, FQNEAQ (reference sequence). This CDR3 has 16 residues. DNA of the CDR3: TGTGCCAGCAGCTTAGGCGGCGGGAGAGGTGTCAATGAGCAGTTCTTC. This gives the protein CASSLGGGRGVNEQFF.

CDR3 region: CASSGGVGGYTF. The DNA of the CDR3 is TGTGCCAGCAGTGGGGGGGTCGGCGGCTACACCTTC. The chain couples TRBV25-1 to TRBJ1-2; weak D call: TRBD1 (5 bases). V dropped 4 bases and J dropped 8 bases, with 11 bases sitting between them. The CDR3 has 12 residues. Germline assignment: CDR1 MGHDK and CDR2 SYGVNS.